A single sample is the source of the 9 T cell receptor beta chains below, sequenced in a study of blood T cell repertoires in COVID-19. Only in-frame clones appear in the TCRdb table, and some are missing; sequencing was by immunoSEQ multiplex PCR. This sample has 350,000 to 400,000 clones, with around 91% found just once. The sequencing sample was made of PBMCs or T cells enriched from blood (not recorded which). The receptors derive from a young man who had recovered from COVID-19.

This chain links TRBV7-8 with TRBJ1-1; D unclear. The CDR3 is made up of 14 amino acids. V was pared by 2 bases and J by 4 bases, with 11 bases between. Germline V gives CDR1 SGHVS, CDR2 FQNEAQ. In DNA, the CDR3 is TGTGCCAGCAGCTTAAATCTCGGGGTCACTGAAGCTTTCTTT. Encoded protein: CASSLNLGVTEAFF.

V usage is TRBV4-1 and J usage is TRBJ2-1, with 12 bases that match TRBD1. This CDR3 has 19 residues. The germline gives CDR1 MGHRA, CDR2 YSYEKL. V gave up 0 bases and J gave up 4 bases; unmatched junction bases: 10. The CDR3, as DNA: TGCGCCAGCAGCCAAGATGGGACAGGGGGCCCAATAACTTACAATGAGCAGTTCTTC. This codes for CASSQDGTGGPITYNEQFF.

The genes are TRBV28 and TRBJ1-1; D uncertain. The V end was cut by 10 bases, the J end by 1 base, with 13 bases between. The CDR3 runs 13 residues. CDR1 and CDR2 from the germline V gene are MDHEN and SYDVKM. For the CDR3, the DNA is TGTGCCACCAATGGGCCTACGAACACTGAAGCTTTCTTT. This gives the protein CATNGPTNTEAFF. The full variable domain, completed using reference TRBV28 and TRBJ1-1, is DVKVTQSSRYLVKRTGEKVFLECVQDMDHENMFWYRQDPGLGLRLIYFSYDVKMKEKGDIPEGYSVSREKKERFSLILESASTNQTSMYLCATNGPTNTEAFFGQGTRLTVV.

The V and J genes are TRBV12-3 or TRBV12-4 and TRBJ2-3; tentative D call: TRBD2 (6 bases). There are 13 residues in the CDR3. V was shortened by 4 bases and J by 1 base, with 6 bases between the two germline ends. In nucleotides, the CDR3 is TGTGCCAGCAGTTGGGGGGGCACAGATACGCAGTATTTT. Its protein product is CASSWGGTDTQYF.

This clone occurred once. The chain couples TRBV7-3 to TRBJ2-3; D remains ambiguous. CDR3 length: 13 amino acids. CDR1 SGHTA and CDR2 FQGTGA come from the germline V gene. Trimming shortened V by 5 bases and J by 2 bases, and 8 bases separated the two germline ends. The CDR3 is CASSETYTDTQYF. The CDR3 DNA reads TGTGCCAGCAGCGAAACCTACACAGATACGCAGTATTTT.

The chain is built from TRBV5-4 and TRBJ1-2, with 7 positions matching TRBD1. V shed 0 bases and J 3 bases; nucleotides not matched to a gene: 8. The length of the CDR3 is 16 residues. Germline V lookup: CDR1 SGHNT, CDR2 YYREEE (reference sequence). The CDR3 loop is CASSLGGTDAYYGYTF. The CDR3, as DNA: TGTGCCAGCAGCTTGGGAGGGACAGACGCTTACTATGGCTACACCTTC.

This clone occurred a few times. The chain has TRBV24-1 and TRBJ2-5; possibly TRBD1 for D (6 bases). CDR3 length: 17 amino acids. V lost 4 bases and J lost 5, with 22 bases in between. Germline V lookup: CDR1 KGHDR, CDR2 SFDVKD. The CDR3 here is CATSDPSERARGETQYF. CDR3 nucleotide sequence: TGTGCCACCAGTGACCCTAGTGAGCGAGCAAGGGGGGAGACCCAGTACTTC.

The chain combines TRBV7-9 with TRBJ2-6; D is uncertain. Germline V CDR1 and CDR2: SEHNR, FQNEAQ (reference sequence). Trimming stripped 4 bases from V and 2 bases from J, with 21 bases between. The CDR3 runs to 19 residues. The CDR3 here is CASSWSGDLKPPGANVLTF. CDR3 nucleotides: TGTGCCAGCAGCTGGTCCGGTGACTTAAAACCTCCTGGGGCCAACGTCCTGACTTTC.

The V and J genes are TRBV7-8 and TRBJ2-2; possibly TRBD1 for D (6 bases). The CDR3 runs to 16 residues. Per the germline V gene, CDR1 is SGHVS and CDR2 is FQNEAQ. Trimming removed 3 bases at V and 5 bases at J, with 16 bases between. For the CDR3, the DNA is TGTGCCAGCAGCTTCCGGGGCGATGGGACAACCGGGGAGCTGTTTTTT. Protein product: CASSFRGDGTTGELFF.